This TCR beta chain is drawn from a study of molecular identifiers for immune sequencing clone quantification. Regarding the study as a whole: Clones that had above 20 RNA copies took up over 98% of effector molecules but under 1% in naive cells.

This clonotype was seen a single time. What it recognizes is unknown. This may be a read error, as it is one base from a much larger clone. Each CDR3 protein gets one entry after TCRdb re-called the PCR reads with MiXCR. The data hold around 100,000 distinct CDR3 sequences, with around 30% observed a single time. Material for sequencing was naive CD8+ T cells from blood, with Jurkat cell RNA spiked in. Subset denoted: FACS-sorted CD8+CD4-CCR7+CD45RA+ naive T cells. The clonotype comes from a human donor in good health. Some libraries in this study had Jurkat cell RNA spiked in.

CDR3 coding DNA: TGTGCCAGCGGTAACCCGGGACGGCCCCCCTACGAGCAGTACTTC. This encodes CASGNPGRPPYEQYF. V gene TRBV12-3 or TRBV12-4 combines with J gene TRBJ2-7, with D perhaps assigned TRBD1 or TRBD2 (5 bases each). The V end was cut by 8 bases, the J end by 2 bases, with 19 bases between. The CDR3 contains 15 residues.